This T cell receptor beta chain was captured in a study of control samples from healthy donors and cancer patients. TCRdb keeps only in-frame clones here, not all; method: immunoSEQ multiplex PCR. The table lists 130,000 or so clones, just under 95% of them singletons. The origin of this receptor is a man in his sixties with colorectal cancer. Sequencing was done on a sample of PBMCs.

The CDR3 DNA sequence: TGTGCCAGCAGCCAGAACCAAGAGACCCAGTACTTC. Translating it yields CASSQNQETQYF. The chain has TRBV3-1 (or the pseudogene TRBV3-2) and TRBJ2-5; D is ambiguous. Germline CDR1 reads LGHDT; CDR2 reads YNNKEL (reference sequence). The CDR3 has 12 residues. V was pared by 3 bases and J by 0 bases, with 2 bases between.